The entry below gives a single T cell receptor (beta chain) sequence along with its context. Its specificity is unknown. Time point specified: cycle 4 day 1 (C4D1), after about 6 weeks of nivolumab. With no exception, relapse followed autologous stem cell transplantation in all patients, and brentuximab vedotin exposure varied. Complete response, partial response or progressive disease were the best responses. The data originate from a study of PD-1 blockade in classical Hodgkin lymphoma. Study conclusions and caveats: Repertoire differences lack defined causes, possibly disease activity or prior therapy. Only CD4+ TCR diversity, not CD8+, had risen significantly by C4D1. Healthy donors were reported to have higher baseline TCR diversity than newly diagnosed patients.

The V segment lost 2 bases and the J segment 1 base; nucleotides outside the gene matches: 0. There are 15 residues in the CDR3. Germline CDR1 reads SGHTA; CDR2 reads FQGNSA. This table comes from immunoSEQ multiplex PCR, and its TCRdb copy is limited to in-frame clones, with some not included. Of 15,000 to 20,000 clones detected, around three quarters appear once; the ten largest clones hold approximately 20%. Material: peripheral blood mononuclear cells (PBMCs), obtained before the fourth cycle of nivolumab. The J gene is TRBJ2-3, the V gene TRBV7-2; 10 bases align to TRBD2. The receptor was derived from a human donor with classical Hodgkin lymphoma. The chain's CDR3 is CASSLLAGGTDTQYF. The CDR3 nucleotides read TGTGCCAGCAGCTTACTAGCGGGAGGCACAGATACGCAGTATTTT.